There are a few counts of the clone carrying this TCR beta chain. The ends lost 0 bases at V and 10 bases at J; junction bases unmatched: 5. The germline CDR1 and CDR2 sequences are GTSNPN and SVGIG (reference sequence). CDR3 length: 13 residues. These data are taken from a study of cytomegalovirus exposure and HLA in healthy donors. 60 Vbeta and 13 Jbeta primers were used in PCR. TCRdb's copy holds only in-frame clones and misses some; the assay was immunoSEQ multiplex PCR. Of 200,000 to 250,000 clones listed, approximately 81% are singletons. The chain employs TRBV30 and TRBJ1-2, with 10 positions matching TRBD1. This clonotype originated in a girl aged 2-9 years in good health and CMV-seronegative. Source material: PBMCs. In nucleotides, the CDR3 is TGTGCCTGGAGTGTACTCGGGACAGGGGACTACACCTTC. Protein sequence: CAWSVLGTGDYTF.